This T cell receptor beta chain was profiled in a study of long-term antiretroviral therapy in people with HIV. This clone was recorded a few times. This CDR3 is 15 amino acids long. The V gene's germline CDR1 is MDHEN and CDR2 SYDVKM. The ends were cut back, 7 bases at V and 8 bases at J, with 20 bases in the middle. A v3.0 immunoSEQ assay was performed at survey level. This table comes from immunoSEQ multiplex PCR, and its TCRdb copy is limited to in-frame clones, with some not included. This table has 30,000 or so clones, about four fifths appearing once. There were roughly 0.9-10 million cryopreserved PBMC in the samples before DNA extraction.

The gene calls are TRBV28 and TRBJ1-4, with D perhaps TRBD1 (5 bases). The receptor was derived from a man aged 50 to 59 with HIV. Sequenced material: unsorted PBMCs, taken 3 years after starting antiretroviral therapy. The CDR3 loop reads CASNVAAGNREKLFF. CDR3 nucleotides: TGTGCCAGCAACGTAGCGGCAGGGAACAGAGAAAAACTGTTTTTT.